These T cell receptor beta chains were read from a single sample in a study of memory CD4+ T cells and cytomegalovirus serostatus. The table came from immunoSEQ multiplex PCR; TCRdb's copy has only in-frame clones and leaves some out. This table holds 50,000 to 60,000 clones, about three quarters found once. The specimen sequenced was memory CD4+ T cells from blood. Receptors originate from an adult in good health and CMV-seropositive. Each CDR3 is given with its conserved first and last residue. The order of the fields is V gene, J gene, D gene, CDR3 length, clone size, CDR3 protein, CDR3 DNA. D genes are given only for firm matches. Clone size is shown for a subset of rows, as once, few, many or a class of expanded clone.

>TRBV7-2|TRBJ2-1|NA|15|NA
CASIRGTGPLNEQFF
TGTGCCAGCATCCGGGGAACGGGCCCTCTCAATGAGCAGTTCTTC
>TRBV30|TRBJ1-1|TRBD1|13|once
CAGDRGLNTEAFF
TGTGCCGGGGACAGGGGGCTGAACACTGAAGCTTTCTTT
>TRBV9|TRBJ2-1|TRBD2|15|NA
CASSVDSGTYNEQFF
TGTGCCAGCAGCGTAGATAGCGGGACCTACAATGAGCAGTTCTTC
>TRBV27|TRBJ2-6|NA|14|NA
CASRALPGANVLTF
TGTGCCAGCAGGGCCCTTCCTGGGGCCAACGTCCTGACTTTC
>TRBV7-9|TRBJ1-1|TRBD1|14|NA
CASRADRDNTEAFF
TGTGCCAGCAGAGCCGACAGGGATAACACTGAAGCTTTCTTT
>TRBV7-2|TRBJ1-2|NA|13|NA
CASSPRMGGGYTF
TGTGCCAGCAGCCCGAGGATGGGTGGGGGCTACACCTTC
>TRBV27|TRBJ2-7|TRBD2|13|few
CASSSSGNIEQYF
TGTGCCAGCAGCTCTAGCGGGAATATTGAGCAGTACTTC
>TRBV7-2|TRBJ1-2|NA|15|NA
CASSPYTGSNYGYTF
TGTGCCAGCAGCCCGTACACGGGGAGCAACTATGGCTACACCTTC
>TRBV9|TRBJ2-2|TRBD2|14|NA
CASSVQGGTGELFF
TGTGCCAGCAGCGTACAGGGAGGGACCGGGGAGCTGTTTTTT
>TRBV5-1|TRBJ1-2|NA|14|NA
CASSFGDNRYGYTF
TGCGCCAGCAGCTTCGGGGACAACCGGTATGGCTACACCTTC
>TRBV2|TRBJ2-7|TRBD2|12|NA
CASRLAGAEQYF
TGTGCCAGCAGGTTAGCGGGAGCCGAGCAGTACTTC
>TRBV30|TRBJ2-1|NA|12|NA
CAWAPRADEQFF
TGTGCCTGGGCTCCCCGGGCCGACGAGCAGTTCTTC
>TRBV4-3|TRBJ2-1|TRBD2|18|once
CASSPELAGAISYNEQFF
TGCGCCAGCAGCCCGGAGCTAGCGGGGGCGATCTCCTACAATGAGCAGTTCTTC
>TRBV19|TRBJ1-6|NA|16|NA
CASAGTTGSYNSPLHF
TGTGCCAGTGCTGGGACGACCGGCTCCTATAATTCACCCCTCCACTTT
>TRBV15|TRBJ2-2|NA|14|NA
CATREGPNTGELFF
TGTGCCACCAGAGAGGGGCCCAACACCGGGGAGCTGTTTTTT
>TRBV20-1|TRBJ1-1|NA|10|NA
CSASDSGAPF
TGCAGTGCTAGCGACTCCGGGGCCCCATTT
>TRBV6-5|TRBJ1-4|NA|14|NA
CASSGGISREKLFF
TGTGCCAGCAGTGGGGGCATTTCGAGGGAAAAACTGTTTTTT
>TRBV2|TRBJ1-1|NA|13|NA
CASRGLMGTEAFF
TGTGCCAGCAGGGGCTTGATGGGCACTGAAGCTTTCTTT
>TRBV2|TRBJ2-7|NA|14|NA
CASKKDRESYEQYF
TGTGCCAGCAAAAAAGACAGAGAGTCCTACGAGCAGTACTTC
>TRBV13|TRBJ2-6|TRBD2|20|few
CASSRYRRTSGRAGANVLTF
TGTGCCAGCAGCCGGTACCGCCGGACTAGCGGGAGGGCTGGGGCCAACGTCCTGACTTTC
>TRBV30|TRBJ1-5|NA|14|NA
CAWSGGDGNQPQHF
TGTGCCTGGAGTGGGGGGGACGGCAATCAGCCCCAGCATTTT
>TRBV30|TRBJ1-2|NA|13|NA
CAWSDGTFYGYTF
TGTGCCTGGAGTGACGGGACGTTCTATGGCTACACCTTC
>TRBV28|TRBJ2-1|NA|12|NA
CASSPGRNEQFF
TGTGCCAGCAGCCCGGGTAGAAATGAGCAGTTCTTC
>TRBV5-8|TRBJ2-5|NA|12|NA
CASSQDWETQYF
TGTGCCAGCAGCCAAGATTGGGAGACCCAGTACTTC
>TRBV25-1|TRBJ2-1|NA|13|NA
CASSPGTYNEQFF
TGTGCCAGCAGTCCTGGGACCTACAATGAGCAGTTCTTC
>TRBV29-1|TRBJ1-1|NA|12|NA
CSVADGNTEAFF
TGCAGCGTTGCTGACGGGAACACTGAAGCTTTCTTT
>TRBV2|TRBJ1-3|NA|13|NA
CASRAPPGNTIYF
TGTGCCAGCAGGGCCCCTCCTGGAAACACCATATATTTT
>TRBV11-2|TRBJ2-3|TRBD2|16|NA
CASSRSGLASTDTQYF
TGTGCCAGCAGCCGTAGCGGGTTAGCTAGCACAGATACGCAGTATTTT
>TRBV7-9|TRBJ1-6|TRBD1|14|few
CASSTGQGHSPLHF
TGTGCCAGCAGCACCGGACAGGGGCATTCACCCCTCCACTTT
>TRBV18|TRBJ1-6|NA|13|NA
CASSLDSNSPLHF
TGTGCCAGCTCCCTGGACAGTAATTCACCCCTCCACTTT
>TRBV30|TRBJ2-3|TRBD1|16|NA
CAWSPSGQGITDTQYF
TGTGCCTGGAGTCCTTCAGGACAGGGGATCACAGATACGCAGTATTTT
>TRBV2|TRBJ2-7|TRBD1|15|NA
CASRPGQGFTYEQYF
TGTGCCAGCAGACCGGGACAGGGATTTACCTACGAGCAGTACTTC